This T cell receptor beta chain was documented in a study of PD-1 blockade in classical Hodgkin lymphoma. Turning to this clone: The antigen is not known.

In germline, CDR1 is SGHRS, CDR2 YFSETQ. The V gene lost 4 bases and the J gene lost 7 bases, with 6 bases spanning the gap. This CDR3 has 11 residues. Findings and limits, study-wide: Unlike CD8+ TCR diversity, which did not rise significantly by C4D1, CD4+ TCR diversity did. Patients newly diagnosed and complete responders had comparable baseline diversity.

The time point is: cycle 4 day 1 (C4D1), after five to seven weeks of nivolumab. Brentuximab vedotin exposure varied among the patients, all of whom had relapsed after autologous stem cell transplantation. Assay used: immunoSEQ multiplex PCR; TCRdb lists only in-frame clones, some missing. The sample gives under 80,000 clones, about 90% of which show up once; approximately 8.4% is in the top ten. The chain is built from TRBV5-1 and TRBJ2-1; unclear D gene. The sequences come from peripheral blood mononuclear cells (PBMCs), collected before the fourth cycle of nivolumab. The sequence came from a human donor with classical Hodgkin lymphoma. Here the CDR3 reads CASSQPNEQFF. Written as DNA, the CDR3 is TGCGCCAGCAGCCAACCAAATGAGCAGTTCTTC.